This entry concerns a single T cell receptor (beta chain). This sample is part of a study of blood T cell repertoires in COVID-19. Profiled with immunoSEQ multiplex PCR; TCRdb holds only in-frame clones, not every one. The data show some 410,000 clones, around 87% seen once. Germline V gene data show CDR1 as LGHDT and CDR2 as YNNKEL (reference sequence). V was cut by 2 bases and J by 4 bases, with 14 bases left in between. The length of the CDR3 is 15 residues. V usage is TRBV3-1 (or the pseudogene TRBV3-2) and J usage is TRBJ1-1, with D tentatively TRBD1 (5 bases). The TCR was taken from a woman aged 25 to 39 with acute COVID-19. Material: PBMCs or T cells enriched from blood (not recorded which). The CDR3 DNA follows: TGTGCCAGCAGCCAACAAGACATGGGGGGCACTGAAGCTTTCTTT. Translation gives CASSQQDMGGTEAFF.